The T cell receptor (beta chain) described here comes from a study of memory CD4+ T cells and cytomegalovirus serostatus. The sort gate was single viable CD3+CD4+CD8-CD45RO+ cells for memory CD4+ T cells. CD4+ T cells were isolated by positive magnetic selection. Germline V gives CDR1 SGHAT, CDR2 FQNNGV. The CDR3 spans 16 residues. Trimming took 2 bases from V and 6 from J; bases not matched to a gene: 10. Original methodology: After removing out-of-frame reads, 2,204,828 distinct TCRbeta sequences remained. TCRdb's copy holds only in-frame clones and misses some; the assay was immunoSEQ multiplex PCR. V and J calls and clone size follow that table, whereas D and trimming were derived from the DNA. The sample contains under 75,000 clones, over 70% of which appear only once.

The sample was memory CD4+ T cells from blood. This rearrangement joins TRBV11-2 to TRBJ2-1; 7 positions match TRBD2. This sequence originates from an adult in good health and CMV-seronegative. Some clones in this sample may be carry-over from other donors' samples. This CDR3 is CASSLSVGLGTNEQFF. The CDR3 coding sequence is TGTGCCAGCAGCTTAAGTGTCGGACTAGGAACCAATGAGCAGTTCTTC.